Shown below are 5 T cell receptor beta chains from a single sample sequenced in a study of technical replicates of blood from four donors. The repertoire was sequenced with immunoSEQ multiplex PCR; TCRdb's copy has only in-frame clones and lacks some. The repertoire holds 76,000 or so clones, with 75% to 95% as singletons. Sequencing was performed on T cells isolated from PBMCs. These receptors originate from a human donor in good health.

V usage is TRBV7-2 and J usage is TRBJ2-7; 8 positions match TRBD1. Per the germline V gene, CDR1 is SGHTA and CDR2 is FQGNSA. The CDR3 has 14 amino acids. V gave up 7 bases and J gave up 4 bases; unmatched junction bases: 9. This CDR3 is CASNRDRREYEQYF. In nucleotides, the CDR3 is TGTGCCAGCAACCGGGACAGGAGGGAGTACGAGCAGTACTTC.

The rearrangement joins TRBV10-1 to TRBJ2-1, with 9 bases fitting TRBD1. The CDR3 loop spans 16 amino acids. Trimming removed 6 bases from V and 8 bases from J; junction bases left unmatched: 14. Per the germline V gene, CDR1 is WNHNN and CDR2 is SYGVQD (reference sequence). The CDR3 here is CASRGSGQGGTDEQFF. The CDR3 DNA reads TGCGCCAGCAGGGGCTCGGGACAGGGAGGAACAGATGAGCAGTTCTTC.

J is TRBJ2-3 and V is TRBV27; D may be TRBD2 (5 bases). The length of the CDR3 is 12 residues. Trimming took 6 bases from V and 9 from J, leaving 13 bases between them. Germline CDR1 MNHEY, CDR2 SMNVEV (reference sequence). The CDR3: CASSLGRGTQYF. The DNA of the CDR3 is TGTGCCAGCAGCCTCGGTCGAGGGACGCAGTATTTT.

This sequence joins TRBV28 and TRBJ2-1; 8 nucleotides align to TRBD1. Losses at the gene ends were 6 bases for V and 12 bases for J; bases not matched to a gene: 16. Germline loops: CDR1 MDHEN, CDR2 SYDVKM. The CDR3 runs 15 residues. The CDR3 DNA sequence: TGTGCCAGCAGCTCGGTAGGGACAGGTGGGTCTTCGCAGTTCTTC. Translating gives CASSSVGTGGSSQFF.

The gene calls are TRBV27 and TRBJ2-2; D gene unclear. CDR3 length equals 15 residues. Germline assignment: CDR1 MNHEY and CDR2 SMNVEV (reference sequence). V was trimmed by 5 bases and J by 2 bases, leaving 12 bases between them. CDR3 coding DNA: TGTGCCAGCAGTCTGTACTACCCCAACACCGGGGAGCTGTTTTTT. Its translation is CASSLYYPNTGELFF.